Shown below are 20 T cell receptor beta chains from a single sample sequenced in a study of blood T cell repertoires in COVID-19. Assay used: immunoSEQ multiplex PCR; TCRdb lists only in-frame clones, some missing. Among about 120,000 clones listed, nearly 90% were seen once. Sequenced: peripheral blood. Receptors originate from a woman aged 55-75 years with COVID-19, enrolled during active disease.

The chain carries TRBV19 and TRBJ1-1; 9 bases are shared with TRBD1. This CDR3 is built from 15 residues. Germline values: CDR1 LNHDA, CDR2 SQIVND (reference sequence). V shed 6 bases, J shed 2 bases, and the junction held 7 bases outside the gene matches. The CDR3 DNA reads TGTGCCAGTAGGCCGGGACAGGGTTCAAACACTGAAGCTTTCTTT. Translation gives CASRPGQGSNTEAFF.

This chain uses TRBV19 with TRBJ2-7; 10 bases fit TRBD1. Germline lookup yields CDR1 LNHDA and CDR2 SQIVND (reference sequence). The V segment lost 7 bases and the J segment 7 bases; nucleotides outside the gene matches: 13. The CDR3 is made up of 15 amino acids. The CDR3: CASNAGTGDSGEQYF. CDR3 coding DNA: TGTGCCAGTAATGCCGGGACAGGGGACTCTGGAGAGCAGTACTTC.

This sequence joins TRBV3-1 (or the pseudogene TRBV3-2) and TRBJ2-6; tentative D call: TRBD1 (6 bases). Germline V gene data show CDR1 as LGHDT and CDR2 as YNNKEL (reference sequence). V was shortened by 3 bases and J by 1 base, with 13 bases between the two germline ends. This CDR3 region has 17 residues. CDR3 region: CASSHRYRVSGANVLTF. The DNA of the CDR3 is TGTGCCAGCAGCCACCGGTACAGGGTGTCTGGGGCCAACGTCCTGACTTTC.

CDR3 DNA sequence: TGTGCCAGCAGCTTTGAGGAGAACAATGAGCAGTTCTTC. Protein: CASSFEENNEQFF. This rearrangement joins TRBV7-9 to TRBJ2-1; no clear D gene. The germline V gene encodes CDR1 SEHNR and CDR2 FQNEAQ (reference sequence). This CDR3 spans 13 amino acids. V dropped 3 bases and J dropped 5 bases, with 8 bases sitting between them.

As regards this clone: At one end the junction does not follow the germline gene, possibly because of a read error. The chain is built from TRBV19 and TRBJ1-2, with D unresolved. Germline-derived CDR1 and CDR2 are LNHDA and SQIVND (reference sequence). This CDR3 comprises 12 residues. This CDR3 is CASSIHQTGFHF. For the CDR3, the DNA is TGTGCCAGTAGTATTCATCAGACCGGGTTCCACTTC.

The chain's CDR3 is CASSLIPRQGMSYGYTF. The CDR3 DNA reads as TGTGCCAGCAGTCTGATTCCCCGACAGGGAATGAGCTATGGCTACACCTTC. V usage is TRBV6-2 or TRBV6-3 and J usage is TRBJ1-2, with 7 bases that match TRBD1. The CDR3 contains 17 residues. Germline trimming cut 5 bases from V and 4 bases from J; bases unmatched to any gene: 16. Looked up from germline, CDR1 is MNHEY and CDR2 is SVGEGT.

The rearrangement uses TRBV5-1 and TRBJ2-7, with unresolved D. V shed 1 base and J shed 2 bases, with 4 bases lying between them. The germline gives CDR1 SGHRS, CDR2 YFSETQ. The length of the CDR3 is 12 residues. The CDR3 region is CASSLRAYEQYF. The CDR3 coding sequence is TGCGCCAGCAGCTTGCGAGCCTACGAGCAGTACTTC.

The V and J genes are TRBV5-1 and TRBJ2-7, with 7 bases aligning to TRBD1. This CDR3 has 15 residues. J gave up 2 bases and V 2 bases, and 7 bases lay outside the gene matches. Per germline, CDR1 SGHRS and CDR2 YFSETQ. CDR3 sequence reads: CASSLGTAKAYEQYF. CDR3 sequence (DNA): TGCGCCAGCAGCTTAGGGACAGCTAAGGCCTACGAGCAGTACTTC.

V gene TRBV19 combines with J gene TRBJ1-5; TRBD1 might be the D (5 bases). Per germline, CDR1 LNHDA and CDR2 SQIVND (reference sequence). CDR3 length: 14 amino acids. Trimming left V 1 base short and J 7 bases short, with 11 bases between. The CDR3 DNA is TGTGCCAGTAGTATAGTAAAGGGGAGGCAGCCCCAGCATTTT. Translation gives CASSIVKGRQPQHF.

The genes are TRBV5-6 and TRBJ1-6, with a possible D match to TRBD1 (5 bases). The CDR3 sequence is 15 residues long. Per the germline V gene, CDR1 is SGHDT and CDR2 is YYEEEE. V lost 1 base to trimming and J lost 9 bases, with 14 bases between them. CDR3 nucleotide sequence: TGTGCCAGCAGCTTGTACGTAGGGGTGAGTTCACCCCTCCACTTT. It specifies CASSLYVGVSSPLHF.

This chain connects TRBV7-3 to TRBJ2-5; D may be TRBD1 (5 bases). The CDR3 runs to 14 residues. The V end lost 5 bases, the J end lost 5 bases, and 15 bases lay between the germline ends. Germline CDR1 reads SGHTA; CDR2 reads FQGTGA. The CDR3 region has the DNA TGTGCCAGCAGCCCCAAAGGGGCTGGGGAGACCCAGTACTTC. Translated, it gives CASSPKGAGETQYF. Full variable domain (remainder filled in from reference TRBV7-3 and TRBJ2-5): GAGVSQTPSNKVTEKGKYVELRCDPISGHTALYWYRQSLGQGPEFLIYFQGTGAADDSGLPNDRFFAVRPEGSVSTLKIQRTERGDSAVYLCASSPKGAGETQYFGPGTRLLVL.

The CDR3 bases are TGCGCCAGCAGCCAAGATGTGGCTAGCGGGGAGAACACCGGGGAGCTGTTTTTT. It encodes CASSQDVASGENTGELFF. The rearrangement links TRBV4-3 to TRBJ2-2, with 9 positions matching TRBD2. Germline V gene sequence: CDR1 LGHNA, CDR2 YSLEER. Unmatched junction bases numbered 6, after V lost 0 bases and J lost 1 base. This CDR3 contains 18 residues.

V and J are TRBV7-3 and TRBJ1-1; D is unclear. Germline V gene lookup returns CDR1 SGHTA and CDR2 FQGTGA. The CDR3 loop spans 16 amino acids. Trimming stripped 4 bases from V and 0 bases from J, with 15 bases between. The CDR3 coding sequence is TGTGCCAGCAGCTCCCCCGGCGGCACGATGAACACTGAAGCTTTCTTT. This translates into CASSSPGGTMNTEAFF.

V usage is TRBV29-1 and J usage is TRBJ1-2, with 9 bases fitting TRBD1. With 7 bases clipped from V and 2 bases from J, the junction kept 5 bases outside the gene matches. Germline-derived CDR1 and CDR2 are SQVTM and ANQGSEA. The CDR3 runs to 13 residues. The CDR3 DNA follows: TGCAGCGCCCGACAGGGGGAGAACTATGGCTACACCTTC. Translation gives CSARQGENYGYTF.

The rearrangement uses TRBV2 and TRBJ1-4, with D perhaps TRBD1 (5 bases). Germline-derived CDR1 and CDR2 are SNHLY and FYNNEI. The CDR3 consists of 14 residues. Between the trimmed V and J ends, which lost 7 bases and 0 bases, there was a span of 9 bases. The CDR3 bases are TGTGCCAGCAAGGCGGGGGCAACTAATGAAAAACTGTTTTTT. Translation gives CASKAGATNEKLFF.

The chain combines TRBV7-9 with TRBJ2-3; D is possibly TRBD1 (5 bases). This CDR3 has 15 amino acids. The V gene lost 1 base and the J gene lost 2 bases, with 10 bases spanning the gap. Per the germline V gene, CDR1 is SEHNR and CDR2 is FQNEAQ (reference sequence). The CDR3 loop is CASSLEGPNTDTQYF. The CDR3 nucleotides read TGTGCCAGCAGCTTAGAGGGGCCAAACACAGATACGCAGTATTTT.

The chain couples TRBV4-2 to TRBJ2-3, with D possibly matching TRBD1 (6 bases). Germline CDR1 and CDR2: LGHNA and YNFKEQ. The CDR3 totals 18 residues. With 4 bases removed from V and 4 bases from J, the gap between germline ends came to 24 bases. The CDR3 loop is CASSPSQGSAIRADTQYF. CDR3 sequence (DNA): TGTGCCAGCAGCCCCTCACAGGGTTCCGCAATAAGGGCAGATACGCAGTATTTT.

In nucleotides, the CDR3 is TGTGCCAGCAGCTTAGTGGGGGGGCCCGAAGCTTTCTTT. Protein: CASSLVGGPEAFF. J is TRBJ1-1 and V is TRBV7-2; D possibly corresponds to TRBD1 (6 bases). The V gene lost 1 base and the J gene lost 8 bases, with 11 bases spanning the gap. Looked up from germline, CDR1 is SGHTA and CDR2 is FQGNSA. The CDR3 consists of 13 residues.

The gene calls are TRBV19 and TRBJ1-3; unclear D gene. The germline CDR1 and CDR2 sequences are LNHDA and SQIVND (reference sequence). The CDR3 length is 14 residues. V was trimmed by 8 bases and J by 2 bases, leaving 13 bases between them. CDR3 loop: CASFGSHTGNTIYF. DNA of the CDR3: TGTGCCAGTTTTGGCTCTCACACTGGAAACACCATATATTTT. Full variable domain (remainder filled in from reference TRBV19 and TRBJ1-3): DGGITQSPKYLFRKEGQNVTLSCEQNLNHDAMYWYRQDPGQGLRLIYYSQIVNDFQKGDIAEGYSVSREKKESFPLTVTSAQKNPTAFYLCASFGSHTGNTIYFGEGSWLTVV.

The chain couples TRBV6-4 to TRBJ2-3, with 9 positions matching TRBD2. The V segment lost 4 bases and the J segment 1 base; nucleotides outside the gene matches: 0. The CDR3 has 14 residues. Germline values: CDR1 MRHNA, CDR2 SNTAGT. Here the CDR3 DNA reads TGTGCCAGCAGTGCTAGCGGGGGCACAGATACGCAGTATTTT. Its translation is CASSASGGTDTQYF.